This T cell receptor beta chain came from a study of cytomegalovirus exposure and HLA in healthy donors (dated by TCRdb to about 2017). Background on the whole study: According to an earlier analysis of a few hundred of the donors, about 179 million T cells yielded 90 million to 140 million unique TCR beta sequences and approximately 300 Gb of sequence data. An early release covering roughly 640 HLA-typed donors comprised roughly 300 gigabases of sequencing data and some 79 million unique TCR sequences. The genetic ancestry cluster associated with self-reported Caucasian donors included 81% of the 350 to 500 genotyped donors. The study aimed to test whether cataloging public T cell receptors could reveal signatures of past pathogen exposure. The study profiled the T cell repertoires of 666 subjects by immunosequencing and related them to cytomegalovirus serostatus. Along with the 666-subject first cohort, a separate validation cohort of over a hundred different subjects was used. To predict cytomegalovirus infection status, the study brought together high-throughput TCR immunosequencing, statistical association of individual TCRs with disease status, and machine learning. A later analysis re-analyzed previously published TCR beta repertoires from 550 to 700 donors and added high-resolution HLA genotyping to study TCR occurrence patterns. In the later analysis, no new phenotypic data were used to find candidate immune exposures; instead, reliance was placed on TCR beta sequences and their occurrence across donors. An earlier analysis of several hundred of the donors applied high-throughput TCR beta sequencing to assess whether each TCR beta V gene segment acted as functional or pseudogenic. Alongside the repertoire data, information on donor age, sex, ethnicity and CMV serostatus was compiled. In a later genetic analysis, genome-wide SNP genotypes for about 55% of the 666 donors were used, and that subset was treated as a discovery cohort. Every repertoire in the discovery cohort had been generated on one and the same sequencing platform. Class I and class II HLA loci were covered by the typing at four-digit resolution. The number of donors typed differed by locus, with roughly 629-640 for A, B, C, DRB1 and DQB1, about 500 for DQA1, over 600 for DPA1, and under 490 for DPB1. Because of strong linkage in the cohort, a few DR-DQ haplotypes were treated as single units for association and clustering. Among roughly 400 genotyped donors of the cohort, an average of around 220,000 unique TCR beta nucleotide sequences was sequenced per donor, of which roughly 17% were non-productive. Overall results and qualifications from the work: The study listed approximately 160 TCR beta chains as associated with cytomegalovirus. Most CMV-associated TCR beta chains appeared to be HLA-restricted in a later analysis, and the HLA associations seemed to be driven largely by CMV exposure. In a later analysis, HLA-associated TCR beta chains were found to be more clonally expanded and to have lower generation probabilities than equally common non-associated chains. In vitro tests confirmed that a few of the cytomegalovirus-associated TCR beta chains recognize cytomegalovirus antigens. The authors suggested that the approach could potentially be generalized to other disease states and immunological phenotypes. Strong co-occurrence of HLA alleles, especially DR and DQ, made assigning TCR associations to individual alleles difficult. In a later analysis, several top co-occurrence clusters were reported to appear linked to parvovirus B19, influenza, CMV and Epstein-Barr virus. Compared with the 666-donor mean, donors in an Asian-associated ancestry cluster had fewer N-insertions in productive TCRs, according to a later genetic analysis. The 87-base-pair reads could not distinguish some IMGT-functional V segments, including TRBV6-2 and TRBV6-3, so those segments were excluded. Presence/absence analyses assumed roughly uniform sequencing depth across donors, an assumption that may not hold. A later analysis associated 16,951 TCR beta sequences with specific HLA alleles at a false discovery rate of 0.05. A cluster of highly shared sequence variants was judged likely to represent a technical artifact of the sequencing pipeline. In a later analysis, TCR association rates were found to vary across HLA loci, with the most associated TCRs seen for DRB1 alleles and the fewest for HLA-C alleles. Correlated functional status among segregating V segments might reflect linkage disequilibrium, but an unknown experimental factor could not be ruled out. Most TCR sequences were observed very rarely across donors, whereas some public TCRs were present in many individuals. For the cohort, immune exposure information was limited to CMV serostatus. This cohort had only TCR beta chains sequenced, and the lack of alpha or paired-chain data limited which features could be detected. An association between a missense DCLRE1C variant and V-gene and J-gene trimming of TCR beta chains was found in a later genetic analysis and replicated in an independent cohort. A further reported finding was that TCR beta sequences accurately predicted the HLA-A and HLA-B alleles for most subjects in the first cohort. Because counts were too low, roughly 18 rarely observed V segments, including chromosome 9 orphons, were left out of the earlier analysis of 500 to 750 of the donors. An earlier analysis of approximately 590 of the donors showed that most TCR beta V segments appeared in productive rearrangements either about 87% or about 30% of the time, which broadly matched IMGT annotations. In both the original and validation cohorts, the classifier was reported to diagnose cytomegalovirus status with high specificity and sensitivity. Because HLA typing was unavailable for some donors at each locus, only the typed subset was used in association tests.

A note on this clone: Its antigen target is currently unknown. Base qualities are missing; no much larger clone stands one base away.

The cohort was made up of roughly 670 healthy bone marrow donors. Cohort members were all nominally healthy when sampled, although unrecorded immune exposures were likely present. The donor was CMV seropositive and belonged to the group of 250 to 300 seropositive cohort members. A peripheral blood sample was provided by each donor, and peripheral blood mononuclear cells were used for TCR beta sequencing. The Qiagen DNeasy Blood Extraction Kit was used to extract genomic DNA from the blood cell samples. CDR1 and CDR2, per the germline V gene (reference sequence), are LNHDA and SQIVND. Cut back by 2 bases and 8 bases, the V and J ends lie 13 bases apart. Its CDR3 holds 14 amino acids, cysteine through phenylalanine. This entry keeps only the CDR3 DNA: 42 bases, framed from base 1. Libraries came from the immunoSEQ multiplex PCR assay. A mixture of 60 forward primers for TCR Vbeta segments and 13 reverse primers for TCR Jbeta segments was used in the multiplex PCR. The CDR3 region of rearranged TCR beta genes was amplified from genomic DNA by a multiplex PCR assay. The Illumina HiSeq System was used to sequence the amplified TCR beta libraries as 87-base-pair reads. The study's own analysis went as follows. A later analysis tallied about 77 million unique TCR beta chains across the roughly 610 repertoires, and approximately 11 million of those chains were shared by two or more donors. Raw reads were error-corrected and collapsed into unique sequences with a nearest-neighbor algorithm that merged closely related sequences to remove PCR and sequencing errors. V, D and J gene segments were assigned by aligning CDR3 sequences to IMGT reference sequences. For a sequence to be retained, at least a six-nucleotide match to both a V gene segment and a J gene segment was required. A rearrangement was called productive if the CDR3 had no stop codons and remained in frame with V and J, and every other rearrangement was called non-productive. Following IMGT convention, CDR3 was defined as the stretch from the second conserved V-encoded cysteine to the conserved J-encoded phenylalanine. The earlier analysis of around 640 of the donors excluded sequences that lacked an unambiguous match to a single V gene segment. In an earlier analysis of several hundred of the donors, V segments were called functional above 56.7% productive rearrangements and were called segregating when the between-donor standard deviation exceeded 5%. A statistical classification framework was developed to diagnose cytomegalovirus status using the catalog of TCR beta chain sequences. In a later analysis, V and J genes were assigned by comparing TCR nucleotide sequences against IMGT/GENE-DB human TR gene sequences. The TCRdist pipeline was used in a later analysis to assign CDR3 sequences and most-parsimonious VDJ recombination scenarios. In a later analysis, each TCR beta chain was defined by its CDR3 amino acid sequence together with its V-gene family, and reads without a unique V-gene family were excluded. To address suspected cross-contamination and a sequencing artifact, a later analysis removed 592 highly shared, low-generation-probability nucleotide sequences. In a later analysis, a clonal expansion index for each public chain was calculated from normalized within-repertoire ranks of inferred template counts. In a later analysis, generation probabilities were computed with a VDJ recombination model fitted to out-of-frame rearrangements, and the resulting probabilities were checked against IGoR. Hypergeometric tests were used in a later analysis to score TCR-TCR, TCR-HLA and TCR-CMV co-occurrence, with a repertoire-size bias correction applied to the TCR pairs. To estimate false discovery rates, a later analysis permuted the HLA or CMV assignments 20 times. In a later analysis, co-occurring TCRs were grouped using DBSCAN, and TCRdist sequence similarity was added for clustering within HLA-allele-positive subsets. Repertoires with fewer than 30,000 or more than 120,000 public chains, plus five repertoires with anomalous nucleotide sharing, were excluded from co-occurrence clustering. TCRdb holds this immuneACCESS table with in-frame rearrangements only. Some clones are missing; in checked studies, unresolved V genes explain under half, and the rest has no known cause. That table furnishes V, J and clone size, whereas the DNA furnished D and trimming. The sample data list approximately 150,000 clones, and roughly 80% of these were observed just once. Clones ranked in the top ten supply roughly 4.3% of the sample.

This receptor was identified in a man aged 50-59 years in good health and CMV-seropositive. The rearrangement joined TRBV19 to TRBJ1-5; no D segment can be confidently identified. Material for sequencing was PBMCs. The nucleotide sequence reads TGTGCCAGTAGTATACAGGTGGCTAAGGAGCCCCAGCATTTT. It codes for CASSIQVAKEPQHF.